This passage covers 21 T cell receptor beta chains from one sample sequenced in a study of CD8 T cells in Susac syndrome. RNA was extracted with the RNeasy kit, and a quantity of roughly 0.5 to 1 ug was reverse transcribed using random hexamers. TCRdb independently ran MiXCR on the immunoSEQ multiplex PCR reads; one entry per CDR3 protein. Of roughly 84,000 distinct CDR3 sequences in the sample, approximately 96% were seen once. The sample consisted of CD8+ T cells from PBMCs. The receptor source for this set is a human donor with Susac syndrome.

This CDR3 is CASSLEPEANTEAFF. The CDR3 DNA reads TGCGCCAGCAGCTTGGAACCGGAAGCCAACACTGAAGCTTTCTTT. The gene calls are TRBV5-1 and TRBJ1-1; no clear D gene. Germline values: CDR1 SGHRS, CDR2 YFSETQ. Trimming took off 0 bases at V and 2 bases at J, with 11 bases between the two ends. CDR3 size: 15 residues.

This sequence joins TRBV7-2 and TRBJ2-5, with D hard to call. The CDR3 has 14 residues. The V end lost 6 bases, the J end lost 0 bases, and 11 bases lay between the germline ends. Per germline, CDR1 SGHTA and CDR2 FQGNSA. The CDR3 is CASSYGWDQETQYF. The CDR3, as DNA: TGTGCCAGCAGTTACGGATGGGACCAAGAGACCCAGTACTTC.

V usage is TRBV4-3 and J usage is TRBJ1-5; a weak D match, TRBD1 (5 bases). The V gene lost 3 bases and the J gene lost 1 base, with 13 bases spanning the gap. CDR1 and CDR2 (germline): LGHNA, YSLEER. The CDR3 has 16 residues. CDR3 sequence: CASSQVLGGSNQPQHF. The CDR3 nucleotides read TGCGCCAGCAGCCAGGTTCTCGGGGGGAGCAATCAGCCCCAGCATTTT.

V and J are TRBV29-1 and TRBJ1-2; D might be TRBD1 (6 bases). The CDR3 is 13 residues long. The ends were cut back, 5 bases at V and 2 bases at J, with 12 bases in the middle. CDR1 is SQVTM, CDR2 ANQGSEA, per germline. The CDR3 is CSVRQASNYGYTF. The DNA of the CDR3 is TGCAGCGTTCGACAGGCATCGAACTATGGCTACACCTTC.

This CDR3 is CSALSRELNEQFF. CDR3 coding DNA: TGCAGTGCCCTATCACGGGAGCTCAATGAGCAGTTCTTC. This chain connects TRBV20-1 to TRBJ2-1; weak D call: TRBD2 (6 bases). The CDR3 covers 13 residues. Germline V gives CDR1 DFQATT, CDR2 SNEGSKA (reference sequence). V lost 6 bases and J lost 6, with 15 bases in between.

This chain connects TRBV6-2 or TRBV6-3 to TRBJ2-7; either TRBD1 or TRBD2 may supply D (6 bases each). V lost 3 bases, J lost 4 bases, and 22 bases lay in between. The germline V gene has CDR1 MNHEY and CDR2 SVGEGT. The CDR3 is 17 amino acids. CDR3 sequence: CASSYSPRGTSDYEQYF. DNA of the CDR3: TGTGCCAGCAGTTATTCGCCCCGCGGGACATCAGATTACGAGCAGTACTTC.

Only one count was recorded for this clonotype. The V call is TRBV9, the J call TRBJ2-2; D possibly corresponds to TRBD2 (5 bases). Germline lookup yields CDR1 SGDLS and CDR2 YYNGEE. V was pared by 0 bases and J by 7 bases, with 10 bases between. The CDR3 consists of 14 residues. The CDR3 spells CASSVGGLVGELFF. CDR3 nucleotide sequence: TGTGCCAGCAGCGTAGGAGGGTTGGTCGGGGAGCTGTTTTTT.

The chain uses TRBV30 and TRBJ2-1; D gene ambiguous. V lost 2 bases and J lost 9, with 8 bases in between. Germline V gene lookup returns CDR1 GTSNPN and CDR2 SVGIG (reference sequence). The CDR3 covers 11 residues. The CDR3 loop reads CAWSPSPEQFF. As DNA, the CDR3 is TGTGCCTGGAGTCCCTCACCTGAGCAGTTCTTC.

The V call is TRBV5-1, the J call TRBJ1-2; 10 nucleotides line up with TRBD1. Unmatched junction bases numbered 7, after V lost 3 bases and J lost 8 bases. CDR3 length: 14 amino acids. Germline assignment: CDR1 SGHRS and CDR2 YFSETQ. The CDR3, as DNA: TGCGCCAGCAGCTCTGAGGGGACAGGGGAAGGCTACACCTTC. Translated: CASSSEGTGEGYTF.

V and J are TRBV7-3 and TRBJ2-5, with a tentative D call TRBD2 (5 bases). Germline V CDR1 and CDR2: SGHTA, FQGTGA. With 4 bases removed from V and 4 bases from J, the gap between germline ends came to 16 bases. This CDR3 has 15 residues. CDR3 in amino acids: CASSSSRGPRETQYF. The CDR3 nucleotides are TGTGCCAGCAGCTCCTCCCGAGGGCCGAGAGAGACCCAGTACTTC.

This chain connects TRBV15 to TRBJ1-1; possible D gene TRBD1, 5 bases. CDR3 size: 15 residues. Germline V gene data show CDR1 as LNHNV and CDR2 as YYDKDF (reference sequence). Trimming shortened V by 4 bases and J by 5 bases, and 17 bases separated the two germline ends. The chain's CDR3 is CATSTRGAAGTEAFF. CDR3 DNA sequence: TGTGCCACCAGCACTCGAGGCGCCGCAGGGACTGAAGCTTTCTTT.

The genes are TRBV6-2 or TRBV6-3 and TRBJ2-5; a possible D gene is TRBD2 (5 bases). The CDR3 covers 15 residues. CDR1 MNHEY and CDR2 SVGEGT come from the germline V gene. Trimming took off 2 bases at V and 5 bases at J, with 15 bases between the two ends. This CDR3 reads CASSYDGDFWETQYF. In nucleotides, the CDR3 is TGTGCCAGCAGTTACGACGGGGATTTTTGGGAGACCCAGTACTTC.

The chain links TRBV20-1 to TRBJ2-7; 8 nucleotides line up with TRBD2. Trimming took 6 bases from V and 0 from J; bases not matched to a gene: 7. Germline-derived CDR1 and CDR2 are DFQATT and SNEGSKA (reference sequence). The CDR3 consists of 14 residues. The CDR3 DNA reads as TGCAGTGCCCGTAGCGGGGCTCACTCCTACGAGCAGTACTTC. Protein sequence: CSARSGAHSYEQYF.

The V call is TRBV4-3, the J call TRBJ2-2; D remains ambiguous. V was shortened by 0 bases and J by 3 bases, with 5 bases between the two germline ends. Germline V gene sequence: CDR1 LGHNA, CDR2 YSLEER. This CDR3 contains 14 residues. The CDR3 bases are TGCGCCAGCAGCCAAGACACTGACACCGGGGAGCTGTTTTTT. It translates to CASSQDTDTGELFF.

J is TRBJ2-5 and V is TRBV28; a weak D match, TRBD2 (6 bases). Trimming pared 4 bases from V and 2 bases from J, leaving 8 bases between. Germline V CDR1 and CDR2: MDHEN, SYDVKM. This CDR3 is 13 amino acids long. The CDR3 bases are TGTGCCAGCAGTTATGGGGGGCAAGAGACCCAGTACTTC. Translated, it gives CASSYGGQETQYF.

The chain uses TRBV7-9 and TRBJ1-1; D not certain. This CDR3 spans 12 amino acids. The V end lost 1 base, the J end lost 7 bases, and 7 bases lay between the germline ends. Germline lookup yields CDR1 SEHNR and CDR2 FQNEAQ (reference sequence). The CDR3 is CASSLGGVEAFF. The CDR3 region has the DNA TGTGCCAGCAGCTTAGGTGGCGTTGAAGCTTTCTTT. Variable domain in full (rest from reference TRBV7-9 and TRBJ1-1): DTGVSQNPRHKITKRGQNVTFRCDPISEHNRLYWYRQTLGQGPEFLTYFQNEAQLEKSRLLSDRFSAERPKGSFSTLEIQRTEQGDSAMYLCASSLGGVEAFFGQGTRLTVV.

V gene TRBV28 combines with J gene TRBJ2-7, with TRBD2 matching over 9 bases. The CDR3 consists of 14 residues. The trim removed 6 bases at V and 2 bases at J, leaving 5 bases unmatched. CDR1 MDHEN and CDR2 SYDVKM come from the germline V gene. CDR3 nucleotide sequence: TGTGCCAGCAGCTGGGGGACTAGCACCTACGAGCAGTACTTC. It specifies CASSWGTSTYEQYF.

The chain carries TRBV19 and TRBJ1-1, with D uncertain. Germline lookup yields CDR1 LNHDA and CDR2 SQIVND (reference sequence). Deletions cut 5 bases from V and 1 base from J, with 8 bases between. The CDR3 contains 13 residues. The CDR3 loop is CASSQFPNTEAFF. The CDR3 coding sequence is TGTGCCAGTAGTCAGTTCCCGAACACTGAAGCTTTCTTT.

J is TRBJ1-5 and V is TRBV12-3 or TRBV12-4; D unresolved. With 6 bases removed from V and 0 bases from J, the gap between germline ends came to 12 bases. This CDR3 is built from 15 residues. CDR3 nucleotide sequence: TGTGCCAGCAGCCTGACACCTTATAGCAATCAGCCCCAGCATTTT. Translation: CASSLTPYSNQPQHF.

The CDR3 sequence: CASSRTITHYEQYF. In DNA, the CDR3 is TGTGCCAGCAGTCGGACTATCACTCACTACGAGCAGTACTTC. This chain uses TRBV27 with TRBJ2-7; maybe TRBD2 (6 bases). The germline V gene encodes CDR1 MNHEY and CDR2 SMNVEV (reference sequence). The ends were cut back, 5 bases at V and 3 bases at J, with 14 bases in the middle. The CDR3 is made up of 14 amino acids.

This chain uses TRBV19 with TRBJ2-1, with D perhaps matching TRBD2 (5 bases). The CDR3 contains 15 residues. V was pared by 9 bases and J by 4 bases, with 19 bases between. Germline CDR1 reads LNHDA; CDR2 reads SQIVND (reference sequence). CDR3 residues: CASSLSAGDYNEQFF. CDR3 bases: TGTGCCAGCTCCCTCTCCGCGGGTGATTACAATGAGCAGTTCTTC.